A selection of T cell receptor beta chains follows, all from one sample in a study of blood T cell repertoires in COVID-19. Method: immunoSEQ multiplex PCR; TCRdb's copy keeps in-frame clones and lacks some. The sample contains roughly 190,000 clones, more than 85% of which appear only once. The sample comprised PBMCs or T cells enriched from blood (not recorded which). These receptors were collected from a woman aged 40 to 49 in a cohort exposed to, infected with or recovered from COVID-19 (not recorded which). CDR3s include the opening cysteine and the closing phenylalanine or tryptophan. D genes are given only for firm matches. Where a row states a size, it is once, few, many or the class of an expanded clone; other rows omit it.

V gene	clone size	J gene	D gene	CDR3 DNA	CDR3 protein
TRBV4-1	-	TRBJ1-1	TRBD1	TGCGCCAGCAGCCAAGTAAACAGGGGTCAGGGTTTGAACACTGAAGCTTTCTTT	CASSQVNRGQGLNTEAFF
TRBV5-8	-	TRBJ1-5	TRBD1	TGTGCCAGCAGCTCAATCGGACAGGGAGGTCAGCCCCAGCATTTT	CASSSIGQGGQPQHF
TRBV13	once	TRBJ2-2	-	TGTGCCAGCAGCCCCGACAAGTACACCGGGGAGCTGTTTTTT	CASSPDKYTGELFF
TRBV6-1	-	TRBJ1-6	-	TGTGCCAGCAGTGAAGATCTGGAGGTCTCCTATAATTCACCCCTCCACTTT	CASSEDLEVSYNSPLHF
TRBV19	once	TRBJ2-1	TRBD2	TGTGCCACCCAGCGACTAGCGGGGGAAAGGTACAATGAGCAGTTCTTC	CATQRLAGERYNEQFF
TRBV5-6	-	TRBJ2-7	TRBD1	TGTGCCAGCAGCTGGGGACAGGGAATGTACGAGCAGTACTTC	CASSWGQGMYEQYF
TRBV4-1	-	TRBJ2-7	-	TGCGCCAGCAGCCCCGCGGGGGCAACCTACGAGCAGTACTTC	CASSPAGATYEQYF
TRBV5-1	-	TRBJ1-2	-	TGCGCCAGCAGCCTCGGCTATGGCTACACCTTC	CASSLGYGYTF
TRBV27	-	TRBJ1-2	TRBD1	TGTGCCAGCGGGGAGACAGGGGCATATGGCTACACCTTC	CASGETGAYGYTF
TRBV7-9	-	TRBJ2-1	TRBD2	TGTGCCAGCAGCCCAAGAGGGACTAGTGCCTACAATGAGCAGTTCTTC	CASSPRGTSAYNEQFF
TRBV6-5	-	TRBJ2-7	-	TGTGCCAGCAGAGGAGTCGACAGCGCCTACGAGCAGTACTTC	CASRGVDSAYEQYF
TRBV19	-	TRBJ2-7	-	TGTGCCAGTACAGACAGCGCAGGGGCCTACGAGCAGTACTTC	CASTDSAGAYEQYF
TRBV28	once	TRBJ2-7	TRBD1	TGTGCCAGCAGTTTAGGCGGACAGGGGGCCTACGAGCAGTACTTC	CASSLGGQGAYEQYF
TRBV6-5	-	TRBJ1-6	-	TGTGCCAGCAGCTCGACAGGCTCCTATAATTCACCCCTCCACTTT	CASSSTGSYNSPLHF
TRBV24-1	-	TRBJ2-3	TRBD2	TGTGCCACCAGTGACAGCGGGGGGGGGACAGATACGCAGTATTTT	CATSDSGGGTDTQYF
TRBV5-6	-	TRBJ2-3	-	TGTGCCAGCAGCCGAGGGCGGGAAGGAACAGATACGCAGTATTTT	CASSRGREGTDTQYF
TRBV6-5	-	TRBJ1-4	-	TGTGCCAGCAGTTGGGGGAGGGGGAATGAAAAACTGTTTTTT	CASSWGRGNEKLFF
TRBV10-1	-	TRBJ2-1	-	TGCGCCAGCAGTGACGACCAAGGGGATGAGCAGTTCTTC	CASSDDQGDEQFF
TRBV7-9	-	TRBJ1-1	TRBD1	TGTGCCAGCAGCCCACAGGGGGCGTCTGAAGCTTTCTTT	CASSPQGASEAFF
TRBV5-1	-	TRBJ1-2	-	TGCGCCAGCAGCTTGGATGGGACGCGCCCGGGAGGCTATGGCTACACCTTC	CASSLDGTRPGGYGYTF
TRBV18	-	TRBJ2-7	-	TGTGCCAGCTCAGCTAGGAGGACGCGAAGCTCCTACGAGCAGTACTTC	CASSARRTRSSYEQYF
TRBV6-1	-	TRBJ2-7	-	TGTGCCAGCAGTGAAGCGGGGGACACGAGATTGCAGTACTTC	CASSEAGDTRLQYF
TRBV9	-	TRBJ2-3	-	TGTGCCAGCAATACGGTAGGCACAGATACGCAGTATTTT	CASNTVGTDTQYF
TRBV4-1	-	TRBJ1-1	-	TGCGCCAGCAGCCAAGAACAGGGATCGTCCACTGAAGCTTTCTTT	CASSQEQGSSTEAFF
TRBV27	few	TRBJ1-5	-	TGTGCCAGCAGTCTAAGTCTCGAATATAGCAATCAGCCCCAGCATTTT	CASSLSLEYSNQPQHF
TRBV7-2	-	TRBJ2-2	TRBD1	TGTGCCAGCAGCTCAAGACAGGGGGCGCAGAATGTCGGGGAGCTGTTTTTT	CASSSRQGAQNVGELFF
TRBV5-5	-	TRBJ2-1	TRBD2	TGTGCCAGCAGCTTGATTTCCGGGAGGCCCCCCGAGAAGCAGTTCTTC	CASSLISGRPPEKQFF